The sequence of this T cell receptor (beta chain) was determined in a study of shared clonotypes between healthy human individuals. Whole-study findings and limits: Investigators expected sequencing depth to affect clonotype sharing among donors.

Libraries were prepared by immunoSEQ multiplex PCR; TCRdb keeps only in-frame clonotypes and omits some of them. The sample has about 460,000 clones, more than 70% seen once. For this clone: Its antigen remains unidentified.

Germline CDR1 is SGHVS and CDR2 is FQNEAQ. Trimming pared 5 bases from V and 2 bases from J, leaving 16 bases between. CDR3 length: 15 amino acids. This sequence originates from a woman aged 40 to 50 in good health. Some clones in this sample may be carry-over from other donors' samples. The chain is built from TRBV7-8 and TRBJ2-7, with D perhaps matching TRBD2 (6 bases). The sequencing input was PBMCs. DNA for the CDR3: TGTGCCAGCAGCCCCCACGGGGGTCGAACCTACGAGCAGTACTTC. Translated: CASSPHGGRTYEQYF.